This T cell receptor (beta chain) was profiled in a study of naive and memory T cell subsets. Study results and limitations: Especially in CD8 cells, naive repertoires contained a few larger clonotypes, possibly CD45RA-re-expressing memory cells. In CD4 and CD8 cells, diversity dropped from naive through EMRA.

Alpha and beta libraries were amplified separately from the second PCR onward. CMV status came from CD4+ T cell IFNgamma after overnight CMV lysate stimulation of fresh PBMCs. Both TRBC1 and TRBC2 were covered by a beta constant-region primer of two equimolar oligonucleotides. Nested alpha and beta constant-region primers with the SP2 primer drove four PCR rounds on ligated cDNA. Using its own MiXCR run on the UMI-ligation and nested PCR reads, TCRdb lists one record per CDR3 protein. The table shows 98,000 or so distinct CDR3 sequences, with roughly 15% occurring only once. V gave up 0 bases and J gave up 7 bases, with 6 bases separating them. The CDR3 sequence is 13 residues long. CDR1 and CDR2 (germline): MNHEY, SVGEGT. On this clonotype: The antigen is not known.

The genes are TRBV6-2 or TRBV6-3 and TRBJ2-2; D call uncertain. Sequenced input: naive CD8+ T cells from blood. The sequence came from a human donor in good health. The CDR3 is CASSYSLRGELFF. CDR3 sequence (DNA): TGTGCCAGCAGTTACTCTTTGCGCGGGGAGCTGTTTTTT.